The 18 T cell receptor beta chains presented below share a single source sample, sequenced in a study of PD-L1 blockade in urothelial cancer. Libraries were prepared by immunoSEQ multiplex PCR; TCRdb keeps only in-frame clonotypes and omits some of them. The sample holds under 55,000 clones; approximately 80% are singletons and the top ten take about 5.3%. Sequenced material: PBMCs, taken around atezolizumab (anti-PD-L1) treatment. These receptors all come from a man aged 35-49 years with urothelial cancer.

This chain uses TRBV11-3 with TRBJ2-2; D perhaps matches TRBD1 (6 bases). CDR1 SGHNT and CDR2 YENEEA come from the germline V gene. Trimming removed 4 bases at V and 5 bases at J, with 11 bases between. The CDR3 has 14 residues. In DNA, the CDR3 is TGTGCCAGCAGCTACAGGGCGGCGACCGGGGAGCTGTTTTTT. It specifies CASSYRAATGELFF.

CDR3 loop: CASSLISGDTQYF. In DNA, the CDR3 is TGCGCCAGCAGCTTGATTAGCGGGGATACGCAGTATTTT. The J gene is TRBJ2-3, the V gene TRBV5-1, with 7 bases that match TRBD2. CDR3 length equals 13 residues. Germline values: CDR1 SGHRS, CDR2 YFSETQ. V trimming: 1 base; J trimming: 6 bases; junction bases outside the gene matches: 2.

This sequence joins TRBV9 and TRBJ2-1; 15 nucleotides align to TRBD2. Germline CDR1 SGDLS, CDR2 YYNGEE. With V trimmed by 3 bases and J by 0 bases, 10 bases remained unmatched. This CDR3 contains 20 residues. CDR3 in amino acids: CASSAPPGLAGGSSYNEQFF. The CDR3 DNA reads TGTGCCAGCAGCGCCCCCCCGGGACTAGCGGGAGGCAGCTCCTACAATGAGCAGTTCTTC.

The chain is built from TRBV18 and TRBJ2-1, with TRBD2 identical over 8 bases. The CDR3 length is 17 residues. From germline, CDR1 is KGHSH and CDR2 LQKENI. The CDR3, as DNA: TGTGCTACCGCGCGGCAGCGGGAGATCATATCCTACAATGAGCAGTTCTTC. The encoded protein is CATARQREIISYNEQFF.

The chain joins TRBV9 to TRBJ1-3; weak D call: TRBD1 (6 bases). The V end lost 3 bases, the J end lost 1 base, and 14 bases lay between the germline ends. This CDR3 spans 16 amino acids. Germline V lookup: CDR1 SGDLS, CDR2 YYNGEE. The CDR3 region has the DNA TGTGCCAGCAGCGCTTCAGGGGATCCGTCTGGAAACACCATATATTTT. It translates to CASSASGDPSGNTIYF.

The chain combines TRBV7-8 with TRBJ2-6; no clear D. Per germline, CDR1 SGHVS and CDR2 FQNEAQ. The CDR3 is 13 residues long. V shed 5 bases and J shed 7 bases, with 9 bases lying between them. This CDR3 reads CASSPRGANVLTF. As DNA, the CDR3 is TGTGCCAGCAGCCCACGCGGAGCCAACGTCCTGACTTTC.

The CDR3 nucleotides are TGTGCCAGCAGCCTTAACACCGGGGAGCTGTTTTTT. The encoded protein is CASSLNTGELFF. The chain joins TRBV7-8 to TRBJ2-2; D remains unclear. V was cut by 5 bases and J by 2 bases, with 3 bases left in between. There are 12 residues in the CDR3. Germline loops: CDR1 SGHVS, CDR2 FQNEAQ. Combining the CDR3 with reference TRBV7-8 and TRBJ2-2 gives the whole variable domain GAGVSQSPRYKVAKRGQDVALRCDPISGHVSLFWYQQALGQGPEFLTYFQNEAQLDKSGLPSDRFFAERPEGSVSTLKIQRTQQEDSAVYLCASSLNTGELFFGEGSRLTVL.

The rearrangement uses TRBV28 and TRBJ1-5; TRBD1 might be the D (6 bases). Germline loops: CDR1 MDHEN, CDR2 SYDVKM. The ends were cut back, 7 bases at V and 7 bases at J, with 20 bases in the middle. This CDR3 region has 15 residues. The DNA for the CDR3 is TGTGCCAGCATCCCCCATTTACAGGGTACCCAGCCCCAGCATTTT. It encodes CASIPHLQGTQPQHF.

The V call is TRBV4-2, the J call TRBJ2-3, with TRBD2 identical over 7 bases. The V gene end was trimmed by 2 bases and the J gene end by 4 bases; junction bases not matched to a gene: 6. CDR3 length: 15 residues. From germline, CDR1 is LGHNA and CDR2 YNFKEQ. CDR3 nucleotides: TGTGCCAGCAGCCAACGAGGCGGGAGTGCAGATACGCAGTATTTT. Protein: CASSQRGGSADTQYF.

The V call is TRBV7-9, the J call TRBJ2-3, with D perhaps TRBD1 (5 bases). With 6 bases removed from V and 3 bases from J, the gap between germline ends came to 16 bases. Germline loops: CDR1 SEHNR, CDR2 FQNEAQ (reference sequence). This CDR3 has 15 residues. The CDR3 loop is CASSLWHQGTDTQYF. CDR3 in DNA: TGTGCCAGCAGTTTATGGCACCAGGGTACAGATACGCAGTATTTT.

The rearrangement joins TRBV27 to TRBJ2-2; D is unresolved. The CDR3 sequence is 15 residues long. Trimming removed 6 bases from V and 2 bases from J, with 13 bases in between. Germline CDR1 is MNHEY and CDR2 is SMNVEV (reference sequence). CDR3: CASRPTQFNTGELFF. The CDR3 DNA reads as TGTGCCAGCAGGCCGACACAGTTTAACACCGGGGAGCTGTTTTTT.

The V call is TRBV7-2, the J call TRBJ1-2; tentative D call: TRBD1 (6 bases). V shed 3 bases and J shed 8 bases, with 10 bases lying between them. The CDR3 sequence is 12 residues long. Germline V gene lookup returns CDR1 SGHTA and CDR2 FQGNSA. The CDR3 sequence is CASSFRQEGYTF. The DNA of the CDR3 is TGTGCCAGCAGCTTTCGACAGGAAGGCTACACCTTC.

This clone was seen a few times. The chain has TRBV7-8 and TRBJ2-1, with 9 bases that match TRBD2. The junction had 4 bases not matched to a gene; V was cut back by 1 base and J by 6 bases. This CDR3 comprises 15 residues. The V gene's germline CDR1 is SGHVS and CDR2 FQNEAQ. CDR3 residues: CASSLVGAGGNEQFF. Written as DNA, the CDR3 is TGTGCCAGCAGCTTAGTAGGAGCGGGAGGCAATGAGCAGTTCTTC. Together with reference TRBV7-8 and TRBJ2-1, the CDR3 gives the full variable domain: GAGVSQSPRYKVAKRGQDVALRCDPISGHVSLFWYQQALGQGPEFLTYFQNEAQLDKSGLPSDRFFAERPEGSVSTLKIQRTQQEDSAVYLCASSLVGAGGNEQFFGPGTRLTVL.

CDR3 sequence (DNA): TGTGCCAGCAGCTCCACCTTCGGTGCGGCCCAAGAGACCCAGTACTTC. Translated: CASSSTFGAAQETQYF. V usage is TRBV7-6 and J usage is TRBJ2-5; D is unresolved. V lost 4 bases and J lost 1, with 16 bases in between. The CDR3 spans 16 residues. Per the germline V gene, CDR1 is SGHVS and CDR2 is FNYEAQ.

The rearrangement uses TRBV7-2 and TRBJ2-5; no clear D gene. Germline CDR1 and CDR2: SGHTA and FQGNSA. The CDR3 has 14 amino acids. Trimming pared 5 bases from V and 4 bases from J, leaving 14 bases between. The CDR3 loop reads CASSTTAGGETQYF. DNA for the CDR3: TGTGCCAGCAGCACGACTGCTGGCGGAGAGACCCAGTACTTC.

The chain employs TRBV5-1 and TRBJ2-2; TRBD1 aligns across 11 bases. Germline V gives CDR1 SGHRS, CDR2 YFSETQ. After removal of 4 bases from V and 2 bases from J, the junction contained 7 bases not matched to a gene. This CDR3 is 17 amino acids long. The CDR3 DNA reads TGCGCCAGCAGCCGGACAGGGGGCCGACTAAACACCGGGGAGCTGTTTTTT. Encoded protein: CASSRTGGRLNTGELFF.

The gene calls are TRBV28 and TRBJ1-2; D is possibly TRBD1 (6 bases). The length of the CDR3 is 13 residues. Germline CDR1 and CDR2: MDHEN and SYDVKM. Trimming took off 6 bases at V and 3 bases at J, with 11 bases between the two ends. In DNA, the CDR3 is TGTGCCAGCAGACCGACAGGATACTATGGCTACACCTTC. It translates to CASRPTGYYGYTF.

The rearrangement joins TRBV2 to TRBJ2-3, with TRBD1 matching 7 bases. The CDR3 runs 14 residues. Germline CDR1 is SNHLY and CDR2 is FYNNEI. The V segment lost 4 bases and the J segment 0 bases; nucleotides outside the gene matches: 1. Written as DNA, the CDR3 is TGTGCCAGCAGTGGGGACAGAAGCACAGATACGCAGTATTTT. Amino acid sequence: CASSGDRSTDTQYF.